This T cell receptor (beta chain) was identified in a study of tumor-infiltrating lymphocytes in primary liver carcinoma (dated by TCRdb to about 2017). Context from the whole study: Between late 2015 and March 2016, a handful of patients in China with histopathologically diagnosed primary liver carcinoma had surgical resection. Reproducibility between technical replicate repertoires was high, with correlation coefficients above 0.98 and mean shared-clone rates near 0.89. A total of around 35 specimens from 5 patients went through TCRbeta repertoire sequencing, namely 25 tumor regions, 5 adjacent noncancerous liver tissues and 5 peripheral blood samples. Tumors of the five patients were stage T1-T3 N0M0 with maximum diameters of 4.2 to 10 cm. The study combined TCRbeta repertoire sequencing, expression microarrays and whole-exome sequencing across five regions of each liver tumor, with adjacent normal tissue and blood. Samples yielded roughly 3.5 to 8 million productive TCRbeta reads; read depth did not differ significantly between tissue types. Of the five patients, three men and two women aged 30 to 69 years, four had hepatocellular carcinoma and one had combined HCC and intrahepatic cholangiocarcinoma.

Based on the germline V gene, the CDR1 and CDR2 sequences are MNHEY and SVGEGT. Inclusive of the bounding cysteine and phenylalanine, the CDR3 is 15 residues long. The kept DNA is CDR3 alone, 45 bases in frame from the first base. With respect to this clonotype: Its antigen is currently not known. One junction end disagrees with the germline gene, perhaps due to a read error.

Starting from roughly 500 ng total RNA, TCRbeta-specific cDNA was produced by reverse transcription with a constant-region primer and ProtoScript II reverse transcriptase. The TCRbeta libraries were prepared through three rounds of nested multiplex PCR following a slightly modified ARM-PCR procedure. The first two PCR rounds used multiplex TRBV1-TRBV30 forward primers with a Cbeta reverse primer, each for about 10 cycles. A final 25-cycle PCR with Deep VentR polymerase added sample barcodes and Illumina adapters. Before sequencing, amplicons of 200-500 bp were gel-purified using a QIAquick gel extraction kit. The TCRbeta amplicons were sequenced with 250-bp paired-end reads on an Illumina HiSeq 2500. The authors processed their data as follows. Quality trimming of reads was performed with Trimmomatic v0.33, and paired reads were merged with FLASH v1.2.11 so that full CDR3 sequences could be recovered. V, D and J germline segments were assigned to the rearranged TCRbeta sequences by MiGEC v1.2.1b. Clonotype statistics and Shannon-Wiener diversity indices were calculated with VDJtools v1.0.0. Except for diversity analysis, only the 250 most abundant clonotypes of each sample were used in subsequent analyses to reduce sampling bias. The raw public reads went through TCRdb reprocessing: fastp at Q25, MiXCR clone calling, in-frame beta chains kept. Rows matching on CDR3 protein sequence are summarized as one entry with the most common DNA and genes. These V and J calls derive from TCRdb rather than the authors' analysis. The sample includes 300,000 to 400,000 distinct CDR3 sequences, with approximately 64% observed a single time. The ten most abundant clones make up about 6% of the sample.

Overall study outcomes, separate from this receptor: A significantly larger repertoire fraction was made up by the top 250 clones in tumors than in blood (p = 0.039). With just a few patients in the study, the authors point out that the findings should be validated in a larger study. Repertoire overlap was higher between tumor regions (mean around 35%) than tumor-adjacent (17%) or tumor-blood (about 14%) pairs, consistent with antigen-driven expansion. Bulk unsorted samples precluded comparing CD4+ and CD8+ T cell repertoires. Only the TCR beta chain was sequenced, which likely underestimates true repertoire diversity because unpaired alpha chains were not captured.

RNA from unsorted whole blood was extracted with TRIzol reagent, and germline DNA was obtained with the DNeasy Blood & Tissue kit. Patients had chronic HBV infection and were treatment-naive at sampling. Before surgery, approximately 4 milliliters of peripheral blood were collected into K2EDTA tubes. The V and J genes are TRBV6-2 or TRBV6-3 and TRBJ2-7; the D gene cannot be resolved reliably. This TCR derives from a man between 40 and 49 years old with primary liver carcinoma and hepatitis B virus infection. The sequencing sample was made of peripheral blood. DNA sequence: TGTGCCTCCTCAACAACCGGAGTGAGCCCCTACGAGCAGAACTTC. Its protein is CASSTTGVSPYEQNF.